The T cell receptor beta chain under discussion was sequenced for a study of cytomegalovirus exposure and HLA in healthy donors. The CDR3 spans 14 residues. V was pared by 2 bases and J by 5 bases, with 6 bases of the junction left unmatched. The germline V gene encodes CDR1 SGHTS and CDR2 YDEGEE. Study results and caveats: The availability of immune exposure information extended only to CMV serostatus. Several of the most significant clusters were apparently associated with common viral pathogens in a later analysis.

Sampled while nominally healthy, donors likely had unrecorded immune exposures. 60 Vbeta and 13 Jbeta primers were used in PCR. The method was immunoSEQ multiplex PCR; TCRdb's version includes in-frame clones alone and lacks a portion of them. In the table there are under 150,000 clones, 70% to 85% of which are singletons. A remark on this clone: Its target is unknown.

The clonotype was recovered from a male donor in good health and CMV-seronegative. Sequenced input: PBMCs. V is TRBV5-8 and J is TRBJ2-7, with 8 bases fitting TRBD1. CDR3 sequence (DNA): TGTGCCAGCAGCTTCGACAGGGGTTCCAACGAGCAGTACTTC. Its translation is CASSFDRGSNEQYF.